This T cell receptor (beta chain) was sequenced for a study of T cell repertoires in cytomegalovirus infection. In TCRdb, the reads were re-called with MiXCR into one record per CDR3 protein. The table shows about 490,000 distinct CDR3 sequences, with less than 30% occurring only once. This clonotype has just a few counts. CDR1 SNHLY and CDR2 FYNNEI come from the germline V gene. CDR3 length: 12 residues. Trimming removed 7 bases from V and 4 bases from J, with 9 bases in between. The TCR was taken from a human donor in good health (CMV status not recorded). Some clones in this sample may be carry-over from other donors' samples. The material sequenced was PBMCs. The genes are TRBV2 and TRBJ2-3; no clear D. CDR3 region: CASTQVPDTQYF. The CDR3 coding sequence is TGTGCCAGCACCCAAGTTCCAGATACGCAGTATTTT.